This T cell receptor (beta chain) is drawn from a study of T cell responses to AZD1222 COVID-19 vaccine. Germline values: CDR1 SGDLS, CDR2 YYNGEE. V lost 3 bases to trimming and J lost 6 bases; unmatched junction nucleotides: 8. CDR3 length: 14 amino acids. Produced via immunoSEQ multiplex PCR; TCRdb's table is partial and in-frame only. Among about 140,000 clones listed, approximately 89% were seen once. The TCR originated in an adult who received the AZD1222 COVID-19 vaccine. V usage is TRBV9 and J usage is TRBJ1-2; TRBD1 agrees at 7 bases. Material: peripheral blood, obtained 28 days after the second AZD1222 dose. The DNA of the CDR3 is TGTGCCAGCAGCGAGGGGGCGTATGATCATGGCTACACCTTC. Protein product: CASSEGAYDHGYTF.